Below, 23 T cell receptor beta chains from the same sample are listed, as sequenced in a study of TIL therapy for anti-PD-1-resistant metastatic lung cancer. The immunoSEQ assay was v3. Assay used: immunoSEQ multiplex PCR; TCRdb lists only in-frame clones, some missing. The sample lists roughly 58,000 clones, 75% to 90% occurring once. Time point of the sample: pre-treatment sample, taken before nivolumab and TIL therapy. The material sequenced was blood, taken at baseline. These receptors came from a person aged 25-80 years with non-small cell lung cancer.

CDR3 amino acids: CASSYNNEQFF. CDR3 DNA sequence: TGTGCCAGCAGTTATAACAATGAGCAGTTCTTC. The rearrangement links TRBV6-6 to TRBJ2-1, with D uncertain. With 3 bases removed from V and 5 bases from J, the gap between germline ends came to 2 bases. Germline V lookup: CDR1 MNHNY, CDR2 SVGAGI (reference sequence). This CDR3 has 11 residues.

The V and J genes are TRBV7-8 and TRBJ2-3; 13 nucleotides match TRBD2. V lost 5 bases, J lost 9 bases, and 5 bases stayed unmatched. CDR3 length: 14 amino acids. Per germline, CDR1 SGHVS and CDR2 FQNEAQ. CDR3 in amino acids: CASSHRTSGRTQYF. CDR3 in DNA: TGTGCCAGCAGCCACCGGACTAGCGGGAGAACGCAGTATTTT.

This clone has only a few counts. The rearrangement joins TRBV28 to TRBJ2-3, with D hard to call. Germline lookup yields CDR1 MDHEN and CDR2 SYDVKM. V was clipped by 6 bases and J by 0 bases, with 13 bases between them. This CDR3 is built from 15 residues. The CDR3 protein is CASSPGGSSTDTQYF. The CDR3 DNA sequence: TGTGCCAGCAGCCCCGGTGGATCTAGCACAGATACGCAGTATTTT. Using reference TRBV28 and TRBJ2-3 for the parts outside the CDR3, the full variable domain is DVKVTQSSRYLVKRTGEKVFLECVQDMDHENMFWYRQDPGLGLRLIYFSYDVKMKEKGDIPEGYSVSREKKERFSLILESASTNQTSMYLCASSPGGSSTDTQYFGPGTRLTVL.

In its sample, this clone was seen once. The chain joins TRBV6-2 or TRBV6-3 to TRBJ2-3; D may be TRBD1 or TRBD2 (7 bases each). From germline, CDR1 is MNHEY and CDR2 SVGEGT. V was clipped by 4 bases and J by 2 bases, with 19 bases between them. This CDR3 region has 17 residues. The CDR3 sequence is CASSFTVDRDYTDTQYF. In nucleotides, the CDR3 is TGTGCCAGCAGTTTTACTGTTGACAGGGACTACACAGATACGCAGTATTTT.

This chain connects TRBV3-1 (or the pseudogene TRBV3-2) to TRBJ2-3; D is undetermined. From germline, CDR1 is LGHDT and CDR2 YNNKEL (reference sequence). Trimming took off 2 bases at V and 2 bases at J, with 11 bases between the two ends. The CDR3 sequence is 15 residues long. The CDR3 DNA follows: TGTGCCAGCAGCCAATCCCTAATCCCCACAGATACGCAGTATTTT. Amino acid sequence: CASSQSLIPTDTQYF.

The chain joins TRBV11-2 to TRBJ1-1; a weak D match, TRBD1 (5 bases). Germline V gene lookup returns CDR1 SGHAT and CDR2 FQNNGV. The CDR3 sequence is 15 residues long. The V end was cut by 3 bases, the J end by 4 bases, with 15 bases between. The CDR3: CASSFATVTLTEAFF. The CDR3 bases are TGTGCCAGCAGCTTTGCGACAGTTACTCTCACTGAAGCTTTCTTT.

The chain uses TRBV6-2 or TRBV6-3 and TRBJ2-4; D unresolved. V lost 4 bases and J 7 bases, leaving 17 bases between the germline ends. The CDR3 has 15 residues. Germline CDR1 is MNHEY and CDR2 is SVGEGT. CDR3 DNA: TGTGCCAGCAGTTCCGTCAGCCCAGGAAGGAACATTCAGTACTTC. Translated: CASSSVSPGRNIQYF.

This chain uses TRBV20-1 with TRBJ2-2; either TRBD1 or TRBD2 may fit D (5 bases each). In germline, CDR1 is DFQATT, CDR2 SNEGSKA (reference sequence). Trimming stripped 3 bases from V and 0 bases from J, with 8 bases between. The CDR3 spans 14 residues. The CDR3 DNA follows: TGCAGTGCTAGTTGGGGGACGAACACCGGGGAGCTGTTTTTT. Amino acids: CSASWGTNTGELFF.

In this sample, this clone turned up a few times. V usage is TRBV14 and J usage is TRBJ2-5; D may be TRBD1 or TRBD2 (5 bases each). The germline gives CDR1 SGHDN, CDR2 FVKESK. V lost 4 bases and J 6 bases, leaving 18 bases between the germline ends. This CDR3 is built from 15 residues. The CDR3 nucleotides are TGTGCCAGCAGCCCCGGGGCGCCCCAAGGAAAGACCCAGTACTTC. Its translation: CASSPGAPQGKTQYF.

This chain joins TRBV27 and TRBJ2-5; 11 nucleotides match TRBD1. The ends lost 5 bases at V and 4 bases at J; junction bases unmatched: 12. CDR1 is MNHEY, CDR2 SMNVEV, per germline (reference sequence). The CDR3 contains 17 residues. The CDR3: CASSTEMDRGRRETQYF. The CDR3 DNA follows: TGTGCCAGCAGTACCGAGATGGACAGGGGGCGGAGAGAGACCCAGTACTTC.

The chain recombines TRBV12-3 or TRBV12-4 with TRBJ2-1; D is uncertain. Trimming shortened V by 5 bases and J by 13 bases, and 15 bases separated the two germline ends. CDR3 length equals 12 residues. The CDR3 loop reads CASSPQFSDQFF. The CDR3 DNA is TGTGCCAGCAGTCCGCAGTTCTCCGATCAGTTCTTC.

The chain employs TRBV28 and TRBJ2-7; no reliable D call. The V and J ends lost 5 bases and 0 bases respectively, with 11 bases between them. Germline CDR1 and CDR2: MDHEN and SYDVKM. There are 14 residues in the CDR3. The CDR3: CASSARFSSYEQYF. DNA for the CDR3: TGTGCCAGCAGTGCCCGTTTTAGCTCCTACGAGCAGTACTTC.

V gene TRBV7-9 combines with J gene TRBJ2-3, with D maybe TRBD2 (5 bases). Germline CDR1 SEHNR, CDR2 FQNEAQ (reference sequence). The V end lost 1 base, the J end lost 0 bases, and 14 bases lay between the germline ends. This CDR3 comprises 17 residues. CDR3 amino acids: CASSLVVLGLSTDTQYF. The DNA of the CDR3 is TGTGCCAGCAGCTTAGTGGTATTAGGACTCAGCACAGATACGCAGTATTTT.

The chain links TRBV27 to TRBJ2-3; D is possibly TRBD1 or TRBD2 (6 bases each). Germline loops: CDR1 MNHEY, CDR2 SMNVEV (reference sequence). The CDR3 is made up of 15 amino acids. Between the trimmed V and J ends, which lost 5 bases and 6 bases, there was a span of 18 bases. CDR3 protein: CASSPLAYQGDTQYF. In DNA form, the CDR3 reads TGTGCCAGCAGTCCACTAGCTTACCAGGGGGATACGCAGTATTTT.

The chain recombines TRBV7-9 with TRBJ2-3; tentative D call: TRBD1 (6 bases). The CDR3 has 13 residues. Trimming removed 3 bases from V and 6 bases from J, with 10 bases in between. The germline gives CDR1 SEHNR, CDR2 FQNEAQ (reference sequence). The DNA for the CDR3 is TGTGCCAGCAGCTTTCCCAGGGGTGATACGCAGTATTTT. It yields the protein CASSFPRGDTQYF.

V gene TRBV2 combines with J gene TRBJ2-1, with 10 nucleotides matching TRBD1. The CDR3 has 15 amino acids. Germline V lookup: CDR1 SNHLY, CDR2 FYNNEI. Losses at the gene ends were 3 bases for V and 7 bases for J; bases not matched to a gene: 6. In DNA, the CDR3 is TGTGCCAGCAGTGATTTGGGACAGGGGCGTAATGAGCAGTTCTTC. This codes for CASSDLGQGRNEQFF.

The chain links TRBV5-1 to TRBJ2-5; 7 bases agree with TRBD1. The J segment lost 5 bases and the V segment lost 2 bases, leaving 9 bases of the junction unmatched. The CDR3 totals 15 residues. Germline CDR1 SGHRS, CDR2 YFSETQ. In DNA form, the CDR3 reads TGCGCCAGCAGCTTTAGGGACAGTTTAAGTGAGACCCAGTACTTC. Translated: CASSFRDSLSETQYF.

This clone was picked up one time. V and J are TRBV15 and TRBJ1-2; TRBD1 aligns across 8 bases. Germline loops: CDR1 LNHNV, CDR2 YYDKDF (reference sequence). The CDR3 spans 15 residues. The ends lost 5 bases at V and 2 bases at J; junction bases unmatched: 7. CDR3 coding DNA: TGTGCCACCAGCGGAAACCGGGACAGGAACTATGGCTACACCTTC. Translating gives CATSGNRDRNYGYTF.

The J gene is TRBJ2-3, the V gene TRBV6-4, with 13 bases that match TRBD2. CDR3 length: 14 amino acids. V gave up 6 bases and J gave up 6 bases; unmatched junction bases: 3. CDR1 and CDR2 (germline): MRHNA, SNTAGT. The CDR3 DNA sequence: TGTGCCAGCAGAAGGACTAGCGGGAGTGATACGCAGTATTTT. This translates into CASRRTSGSDTQYF.

The J gene is TRBJ2-7, the V gene TRBV10-2; 10 nucleotides agree with TRBD2. Trimming took 2 bases from V and 4 from J; bases not matched to a gene: 11. Looked up from germline, CDR1 is WSHSY and CDR2 is SAAADI. The CDR3 consists of 17 residues. The CDR3 region has the DNA TGCGCCAGCAGTGAGATGCTAGCGGGAGTCATTTTTTACGAGCAGTACTTC. Residues: CASSEMLAGVIFYEQYF.

This rearrangement joins TRBV24-1 to TRBJ2-3, with 7 bases identical to TRBD2. Germline V gene lookup returns CDR1 KGHDR and CDR2 SFDVKD. J was trimmed by 2 bases and V by 7 bases; bases with no gene match: 11. The CDR3 covers 16 residues. The CDR3 DNA reads TGTGCCACCAGCCTCGGGACTATCCACACCACAGATACGCAGTATTTT. Translation: CATSLGTIHTTDTQYF.

This clone has a handful of counts. The chain recombines TRBV5-6 with TRBJ1-1; a weak D match, TRBD1 (6 bases). The CDR3 totals 16 residues. The V end was cut by 4 bases, the J end by 0 bases, with 16 bases between. Germline lookup yields CDR1 SGHDT and CDR2 YYEEEE. CDR3 protein: CASSQRGADMNTEAFF. The CDR3 nucleotides read TGTGCCAGCAGCCAACGGGGGGCCGACATGAACACTGAAGCTTTCTTT.

This clone occurred a few times. The chain joins TRBV9 to TRBJ2-3, with a weak D call TRBD2 (5 bases). Trimming took 0 bases from V and 2 from J, leaving 19 bases between them. The CDR3 length is 18 residues. Germline values: CDR1 SGDLS, CDR2 YYNGEE. CDR3 region: CASSVDPEGGHFTDTQYF. CDR3 coding DNA: TGTGCCAGCAGCGTAGATCCCGAGGGCGGTCATTTCACAGATACGCAGTATTTT.